These 31 T cell receptor beta chains share one sample of origin, sequenced in a study of CD8+ T cells in alopecia areata. As for treatment: oral pan-JAK inhibitor, 5-10 mg twice daily. Investigators isolated RNA and reverse transcribed it into cDNA to act as the sequencing template. The data were produced by immunoSEQ multiplex PCR, yet TCRdb's version contains in-frame clones alone and is incomplete. The sample has around 180,000 clones; roughly 60% are singletons. The specimen was CD4+ T cells sorted from blood, collected at week 24, from a patient treated with tofacitinib. Receptors originate from a human donor with alopecia areata.

This chain links TRBV30 with TRBJ2-7; D ambiguous. The CDR3 runs to 12 residues. V lost 1 base to trimming and J lost 4 bases, with 8 bases between them. Germline V gives CDR1 GTSNPN, CDR2 SVGIG (reference sequence). In DNA, the CDR3 is TGTGCCTGGAGTGCCTCGTGGTACGAGCAGTACTTC. Translated, it gives CAWSASWYEQYF.

The chain is built from TRBV2 and TRBJ1-2; 9 nucleotides match TRBD1. The CDR3 length is 14 residues. From germline, CDR1 is SNHLY and CDR2 FYNNEI. V shed 4 bases, J shed 5 bases, and the junction held 5 bases outside the gene matches. CDR3 in DNA: TGTGCCAGCAGTGGGGGACAGGGTTGGTATGGCTACACCTTC. Translated, it gives CASSGGQGWYGYTF.

This clone was seen only a few times. J is TRBJ2-6 and V is TRBV18, with D hard to call. The germline gives CDR1 KGHSH, CDR2 LQKENI. CDR3 length equals 18 residues. The V end was cut by 1 base, the J end by 0 bases, with 13 bases between. DNA for the CDR3: TGTGCCAGCTCACCACTAAGACTGGAGAGCTCTGGGGCCAACGTCCTGACTTTC. Protein: CASSPLRLESSGANVLTF.

This clone was seen a few times. V and J are TRBV4-3 and TRBJ1-2; D is ambiguous. This CDR3 comprises 14 residues. V lost 0 bases to trimming and J lost 7 bases, with 12 bases between them. The germline V gene encodes CDR1 LGHNA and CDR2 YSLEER. CDR3 amino acids: CASSQDGRKGGYTF. The CDR3 DNA reads TGCGCCAGCAGCCAAGACGGGAGAAAGGGTGGCTACACCTTC.

This clone has more than one count but fewer than ten. The chain joins TRBV5-6 to TRBJ2-1; D might be TRBD1 or TRBD2, each matching 5 bases. Germline assignment: CDR1 SGHDT and CDR2 YYEEEE. The CDR3 contains 17 residues. The V and J ends lost 2 bases and 3 bases respectively, with 18 bases between them. CDR3 residues: CASSFFGASLSYNEQFF. The CDR3 bases are TGTGCCAGCAGCTTTTTTGGGGCTAGCCTCAGCTACAATGAGCAGTTCTTC. Variable domain in full (rest from reference TRBV5-6 and TRBJ2-1): DAGVTQSPTHLIKTRGQQVTLRCSPKSGHDTVSWYQQALGQGPQFIFQYYEEEERQRGNFPDRFSGHQFPNYSSELNVNALLLGDSALYLCASSFFGASLSYNEQFFGPGTRLTVL.

A remark on this clone: Other DNA sequences in the same sample also yield this CDR3. This sequence joins TRBV5-1 and TRBJ1-5, with D uncertain. The germline gives CDR1 SGHRS, CDR2 YFSETQ. V was pared by 0 bases and J by 2 bases, with 6 bases between. There are 14 residues in the CDR3. The CDR3, as DNA: TGCGCCAGCAGCTTGGAAGGTGGCAATCAGCCCCAGCATTTT. Protein: CASSLEGGNQPQHF.

Only a few counts were recorded for this clone. V gene TRBV29-1 combines with J gene TRBJ2-6; D is unresolved. The length of the CDR3 is 13 residues. CDR1 is SQVTM and CDR2 is ANQGSEA in the germline V gene. V dropped 4 bases and J dropped 2 bases, with 6 bases sitting between them. The CDR3 spells CSVVSPGANVLTF. DNA for the CDR3: TGCAGCGTTGTGTCCCCTGGGGCCAACGTCCTGACTTTC.

The J gene is TRBJ2-5, the V gene TRBV7-9, with a weak D call TRBD2 (7 bases). Germline loops: CDR1 SEHNR, CDR2 FQNEAQ (reference sequence). Trimming cost V 11 bases and J 2 bases, with 15 bases left between them. CDR3 length: 13 residues. The CDR3 spells CAATGGRQETQYF. CDR3 DNA: TGTGCCGCAACGGGGGGCAGACAAGAGACCCAGTACTTC.

On this clone itself: Germline is not matched at one junction end, which may reflect a read error. The chain uses TRBV6-5 and TRBJ1-6; D unclear. The CDR3 covers 15 residues. The germline V gene has CDR1 MNHEY and CDR2 SVGAGI. CDR3: CASSYGQPYTSPLHF. The CDR3 DNA reads TGTGCCAGCAGTTACGGGCAGCCCTATACTTCACCCCTCCACTTT.

The CDR3 here is CASSRSRGNTEAFF. The DNA of the CDR3 is TGTGCCAGCAGTAGGAGCAGGGGGAACACTGAAGCTTTCTTT. The V call is TRBV6-5, the J call TRBJ1-1, with D maybe TRBD1 (6 bases). CDR3 length: 14 residues. The germline V gene encodes CDR1 MNHEY and CDR2 SVGAGI. Trimming removed 5 bases from V and 1 base from J, with 11 bases in between.

This clone turned up a few times. The rearrangement links TRBV30 to TRBJ2-3, with 8 nucleotides matching TRBD2. V lost 4 bases and J lost 4; bases outside the gene matches: 7. The CDR3 loop spans 14 amino acids. Germline loops: CDR1 GTSNPN, CDR2 SVGIG (reference sequence). The CDR3 sequence: CAWTVGGAADTQYF. As DNA, the CDR3 is TGTGCCTGGACGGTCGGGGGGGCCGCAGATACGCAGTATTTT. The variable domain in full, with the rest retrieved from reference TRBV30 and TRBJ2-3, is SQTIHQWPATLVQPVGSPLSLECTVEGTSNPNLYWYRQAAGRGLQLLFYSVGIGQISSEVPQNLSASRPQDRQFILSSKKLLLSDSGFYLCAWTVGGAADTQYFGPGTRLTVL.

In its sample, this clone was seen once. This chain links TRBV30 with TRBJ1-6, with 7 bases that match TRBD1. Germline lookup yields CDR1 GTSNPN and CDR2 SVGIG (reference sequence). The CDR3 consists of 14 residues. The V segment lost 0 bases and the J segment 7 bases; nucleotides outside the gene matches: 3. CDR3 loop: CAWSVGTANSPLHF. The CDR3, as DNA: TGTGCCTGGAGTGTTGGGACAGCCAATTCACCCCTCCACTTT.

Note on this clone: Germline and junction disagree at one end, which may indicate a read error. The chain has TRBV29-1 and TRBJ2-1; TRBD2 agrees at 9 bases. The germline V gene has CDR1 SQVTM and CDR2 ANQGSEA. The CDR3 totals 14 residues. CDR3 region: CSVLNSGEGLANIF. CDR3 DNA: TGCAGCGTTCTAAATTCGGGTGAGGGACTAGCTAACATCTTC.

The sample holds many counts of this clone. CDR3 sequence reads: CAISEGQSGELFF. The DNA of the CDR3 is TGTGCCATCAGTGAGGGACAGTCCGGGGAGCTGTTTTTT. The V call is TRBV10-3, the J call TRBJ2-2; D possibly corresponds to TRBD1 (6 bases). The CDR3 runs 13 residues. The germline V and J ends were trimmed by 2 bases and 6 bases, with 7 bases remaining between them. Germline V lookup: CDR1 ENHRY, CDR2 SYGVKD.

The rearrangement joins TRBV29-1 to TRBJ1-2; 7 bases agree with TRBD1. Germline V gives CDR1 SQVTM, CDR2 ANQGSEA. This CDR3 has 15 residues. J lost 5 bases, V lost 4 bases, and 13 bases had no gene match. The CDR3 region is CSVGVPTGNTYGYTF. The CDR3 DNA is TGCAGCGTTGGGGTCCCGACAGGGAATACGTATGGCTACACCTTC.

This chain connects TRBV5-1 to TRBJ2-3; D gene ambiguous. V was trimmed by 6 bases and J by 3 bases, leaving 14 bases between them. The germline gives CDR1 SGHRS, CDR2 YFSETQ. The CDR3 covers 14 residues. This CDR3 reads CASTPGWDTDTQYF. In DNA form, the CDR3 reads TGCGCCAGCACGCCTGGATGGGATACAGATACGCAGTATTTT.

This chain joins TRBV2 and TRBJ2-1; D gene unclear. Germline loops: CDR1 SNHLY, CDR2 FYNNEI. V was trimmed by 6 bases and J by 1 base, leaving 7 bases between them. The CDR3 runs to 13 residues. The CDR3 nucleotides read TGTGCCAGCAGCAGAGAGTCCTACAATGAGCAGTTCTTC. It specifies CASSRESYNEQFF.

The sample holds a few counts of this clone. This CDR3 is CSVETQGDYGYTF. For the CDR3, the DNA is TGCAGCGTCGAAACCCAGGGTGACTATGGCTACACCTTC. V usage is TRBV29-1 and J usage is TRBJ1-2; D may be TRBD1 (5 bases). The CDR3 covers 13 residues. Trimming shortened V by 6 bases and J by 3 bases, and 14 bases separated the two germline ends. Germline V gives CDR1 SQVTM, CDR2 ANQGSEA.

This clone was seen only a few times. This chain links TRBV11-2 with TRBJ2-7; 9 bases agree with TRBD2. J lost 6 bases, V lost 5 bases, and 14 bases had no gene match. This CDR3 is 16 amino acids long. CDR1 and CDR2 (germline): SGHAT, FQNNGV. Here the CDR3 DNA reads TGTGCCAGCAGCCCCCGGGCGGCGGGGGGGCAAGGCGAGCAGTACTTC. It specifies CASSPRAAGGQGEQYF.

The chain uses TRBV4-1 and TRBJ2-2; D remains ambiguous. CDR1 MGHRA and CDR2 YSYEKL come from the germline V gene. V was shortened by 1 base and J by 5 bases, with 5 bases between the two germline ends. CDR3 length: 13 residues. The CDR3 coding sequence is TGCGCCAGCAGCCAAGGAGTGACCGGGGAGCTGTTTTTT. Protein product: CASSQGVTGELFF.

This chain links TRBV29-1 with TRBJ1-1, with no clear D. This CDR3 is built from 12 residues. The germline V and J ends were trimmed by 7 bases and 4 bases, with 13 bases remaining between them. Germline V gives CDR1 SQVTM, CDR2 ANQGSEA. The CDR3 protein is CSARVQLTEAFF. CDR3 bases: TGCAGCGCAAGGGTGCAACTCACTGAAGCTTTCTTT.

This clone came up a few times. This rearrangement joins TRBV2 to TRBJ1-1; D is ambiguous. The CDR3 has 12 residues. Trimming left V 6 bases short and J 9 bases short, with 14 bases between. Germline V CDR1 and CDR2: SNHLY, FYNNEI. The CDR3 DNA reads as TGTGCCAGCAGAGTGGTGGTGGAGAAAGCTTTCTTT. It specifies CASRVVVEKAFF.

V and J are TRBV25-1 and TRBJ1-1; 7 bases agree with TRBD1. Germline V CDR1 and CDR2: MGHDK, SYGVNS. This CDR3 has 14 amino acids. Unmatched junction bases numbered 2, after V lost 2 bases and J lost 2 bases. Here the CDR3 DNA reads TGTGCCAGCAGTGAAAAGGGGGCAAACACTGAAGCTTTCTTT. Its protein is CASSEKGANTEAFF.

This clone was detected only a few times. The CDR3 protein is CSVASTSGGFSYEQYF. In DNA form, the CDR3 reads TGCAGCGTTGCGTCGACTAGCGGGGGCTTTTCCTACGAGCAGTACTTC. The V call is TRBV29-1, the J call TRBJ2-7; 12 positions agree with TRBD2. The CDR3 consists of 16 residues. Germline CDR1 reads SQVTM; CDR2 reads ANQGSEA. V was pared by 4 bases and J by 1 base, with 8 bases of the junction left unmatched.

The CDR3: CASSSGQGRNEQYF. CDR3 coding DNA: TGCGCCAGCAGCTCTGGACAGGGAAGAAACGAGCAGTACTTC. The chain joins TRBV5-1 to TRBJ2-7; 8 bases agree with TRBD1. The CDR3 contains 14 residues. Germline CDR1 SGHRS, CDR2 YFSETQ. V was clipped by 3 bases and J by 5 bases; unmatched bases: 7.

The J gene is TRBJ2-2, the V gene TRBV30; 7 bases line up with TRBD2. V shed 4 bases and J 6 bases; nucleotides not matched to a gene: 2. Germline loops: CDR1 GTSNPN, CDR2 SVGIG (reference sequence). The CDR3 loop spans 12 amino acids. The CDR3 loop reads CAWMAGAGELFF. The DNA for the CDR3 is TGTGCCTGGATGGCGGGGGCCGGGGAGCTGTTTTTT. The entire variable domain, with the rest obtained from reference TRBV30 and TRBJ2-2, is as follows: SQTIHQWPATLVQPVGSPLSLECTVEGTSNPNLYWYRQAAGRGLQLLFYSVGIGQISSEVPQNLSASRPQDRQFILSSKKLLLSDSGFYLCAWMAGAGELFFGEGSRLTVL.

The chain combines TRBV14 with TRBJ2-2; D ambiguous. CDR1 is SGHDN, CDR2 FVKESK, per germline. This CDR3 contains 17 residues. Trimming removed 3 bases at V and 0 bases at J, with 14 bases between. The CDR3 DNA sequence: TGTGCCAGCAGCCATTTAACGGCGGAAGCGAACACCGGGGAGCTGTTTTTT. The encoded protein is CASSHLTAEANTGELFF.

The chain employs TRBV6-6 and TRBJ1-2, with D perhaps TRBD1 (5 bases). Germline CDR1 and CDR2: MNHNY and SVGAGI (reference sequence). V was shortened by 6 bases and J by 7 bases, with 18 bases between the two germline ends. The CDR3 has 14 amino acids. CDR3 sequence reads: CASSPGGVGGGYTF. Here the CDR3 DNA reads TGTGCCAGCAGCCCGGGGGGGGTAGGAGGTGGCTACACCTTC.

V usage is TRBV30 and J usage is TRBJ1-1; perhaps TRBD1 as D (5 bases). Trimming cost V 0 bases and J 7 bases, with 12 bases left between them. Germline CDR1 reads GTSNPN; CDR2 reads SVGIG (reference sequence). The CDR3 covers 13 residues. CDR3 residues: CAWSVRWGVEAFF. The CDR3 DNA sequence: TGTGCCTGGAGTGTGAGATGGGGGGTTGAAGCTTTCTTT.

This clone has more than one count but fewer than ten. The chain employs TRBV2 and TRBJ2-7; D is ambiguous. V was clipped by 5 bases and J by 2 bases, with 13 bases between them. This CDR3 is built from 14 residues. Germline V gene lookup returns CDR1 SNHLY and CDR2 FYNNEI. CDR3 residues: CASSYRSAPYEQYF. The CDR3, as DNA: TGTGCCAGCAGTTATCGGTCCGCGCCCTACGAGCAGTACTTC.

The gene calls are TRBV7-2 and TRBJ2-7; 7 bases are shared with TRBD2. The junction had 7 bases not matched to a gene; V was cut back by 1 base and J by 7 bases. Germline CDR1 SGHTA, CDR2 FQGNSA. The CDR3 totals 14 residues. The CDR3 DNA follows: TGTGCCAGCAGCTTAGACGGGGGGATTGGTGAGCAGTACTTC. This codes for CASSLDGGIGEQYF.